The sequence of this T cell receptor beta chain was determined in a study of cytomegalovirus exposure and HLA in healthy donors (TCRdb year 2017). About the full investigation: An earlier analysis of roughly 630 of the donors reported approximately 300 Gb of sequence data and some 120 million unique TCR beta sequences from 150 million to 200 million T cells. Roughly 320 gigabases of sequencing data and approximately 92 million unique TCR sequences made up an early release that covered over 550 HLA-typed donors. Among the roughly 430 genotyped donors, under 90% belonged to the genetic ancestry cluster associated with self-reported Caucasian donors. The study was designed to test whether signatures of past pathogen exposure could be identified by cataloging public T cell receptors. Using immunosequencing, the study profiled T cell repertoires from about 650 subjects and related those repertoires to cytomegalovirus serostatus. A separate validation cohort of 100 to 150 different subjects was used in addition to the approximately 640-subject first cohort. To predict cytomegalovirus infection status, the study combined high-throughput TCR immunosequencing, statistical association of individual TCRs with disease status, and machine learning. A later analysis re-examined previously published TCR beta repertoires from 500 to 700 donors and added high-resolution HLA genotyping to investigate patterns of TCR occurrence. Rather than using new phenotypic data, the later analysis identified candidate immune exposures from TCR beta sequences and from how often those sequences occurred across donors. An earlier analysis of roughly 600 of the donors used high-throughput TCR beta sequencing to judge whether each TCR beta V gene segment behaved as functional or pseudogenic. Donor age, sex, ethnicity and CMV serostatus were compiled together with the repertoire data. A later genetic analysis took genome-wide SNP genotypes for about 55% of the roughly 670 donors and used that subset as a discovery cohort. Every discovery cohort repertoire had been produced on one sequencing platform. Both class I and class II loci were covered by HLA typing, at four-digit resolution. Typing coverage differed by locus: A, B, C, DRB1 and DQB1 were typed in roughly 629-630 donors, DQA1 in about 500, DPA1 in around 580, and DPB1 in approximately 450. A few DR-DQ haplotypes were treated as single units for association and clustering because of strong linkage in the cohort. Among around 400 genotyped donors of the cohort, an average of around 220,000 unique TCR beta nucleotide sequences was sequenced per donor, of which about 19% were non-productive. The paper's findings and limits, for the study overall: In vitro tests confirmed that three of the cytomegalovirus-associated TCR beta chains recognize cytomegalovirus antigens. It was suggested by the authors that the approach could potentially be generalized to other disease states and immunological phenotypes. In a later analysis, most CMV-associated TCR beta chains were found to appear HLA-restricted, with HLA associations seemingly driven largely by CMV exposure. A group of highly shared sequence variants was considered likely to be a technical artifact of the sequencing pipeline. According to a later analysis, TCR association rates differed among HLA loci, with DRB1 alleles showing the most associated TCRs and HLA-C alleles showing the fewest. In a later analysis, HLA-associated TCR beta chains showed more clonal expansion and lower generation probabilities than non-associated chains that were equally common. In this cohort, only TCR beta chains were sequenced, and detectable features were limited by the absence of alpha or paired-chain data. A further reported finding was that TCR beta sequences accurately predicted the HLA-A and HLA-B alleles for most subjects in the first cohort. A later analysis reported that several top co-occurrence clusters appeared linked to parvovirus B19, influenza, CMV and Epstein-Barr virus. Most TCR sequences were seen in very few donors, while some public TCRs were found in many individuals. The earlier analysis of some 560 of the donors excluded around 17 rarely observed V segments, including chromosome 9 orphons, because counts were too low. The study listed 164 TCR beta chains as associated with cytomegalovirus. Presence/absence analyses assumed roughly uniform sequencing depth across donors, an assumption that may not hold. In an earlier analysis of some 500 of the donors, most TCR beta V segments were observed in productive rearrangements about 90% or about 30% of the time, broadly matching IMGT annotations. The classifier was reported to diagnose cytomegalovirus status with high specificity and sensitivity in both the original cohort and the validation cohort. Strong co-occurrence of HLA alleles, especially DR and DQ, made assigning TCR associations to individual alleles difficult. A later genetic analysis reported fewer N-insertions in productive TCRs among donors in an Asian-associated ancestry cluster than the roughly 700-donor mean. Because HLA typing was missing for some donors at each locus, association tests included only the typed subset. A later analysis associated 17,000 or so TCR beta sequences with specific HLA alleles at a false discovery rate of 0.05. Correlated functional status among segregating V segments might be attributable to linkage disequilibrium, but an unknown experimental factor could not be ruled out. A later genetic analysis associated a missense DCLRE1C variant with V-gene and J-gene trimming of TCR beta chains, and an independent cohort replicated the association. The only immune exposure information available for the cohort was CMV serostatus. The 87-base-pair reads could not distinguish some IMGT-functional V segments, including TRBV6-2 and TRBV6-3, so those segments were excluded.

Receptors were amplified or captured by the immunoSEQ multiplex PCR assay. For the multiplex PCR, a mixture combining 60 forward primers for TCR Vbeta segments and 13 reverse primers for TCR Jbeta segments was used. A multiplex PCR assay on genomic DNA amplified the CDR3 region of rearranged TCR beta genes. Amplified TCR beta libraries were sequenced as 87-base-pair reads on the Illumina HiSeq System. The study's processing was this. A later analysis tallied 80 million to 95 million unique TCR beta chains across the 640 or so repertoires, and approximately 9.9 million of those chains were shared by two or more donors. Raw reads were error-corrected and collapsed into unique sequences with a nearest-neighbor algorithm that merged closely related sequences to remove PCR and sequencing errors. To assign V, D and J gene segments, CDR3 sequences were aligned to IMGT reference sequences. For a sequence to be retained, a match of at least six nucleotides was required to both a V gene segment and a J gene segment. Rearrangements were classified as productive when the CDR3 lacked stop codons and remained in frame with V and J, and all other rearrangements were classified as non-productive. CDR3 was defined according to IMGT convention as the region running from the second conserved V-encoded cysteine to the conserved J-encoded phenylalanine. In an earlier analysis of 500 to 650 of the donors, sequences lacking an unambiguous match to a single V gene segment were excluded. In an earlier analysis of about 590 of the donors, a V segment was called functional when productive rearrangements were above 56.7%, and segregating when the standard deviation between donors exceeded 5%. To diagnose cytomegalovirus status from the catalog of TCR beta chain sequences, a statistical classification framework was built. In a later analysis, TCR nucleotide sequences were compared against IMGT/GENE-DB human TR gene sequences so that V and J genes could be assigned. In a later analysis, CDR3 sequences and most-parsimonious VDJ recombination scenarios were assigned using the TCRdist pipeline. In a later analysis, each TCR beta chain was defined by its CDR3 amino acid sequence together with its V-gene family, and reads without a unique V-gene family were excluded. A later analysis removed nearly 600 highly shared, low-generation-probability nucleotide sequences to deal with suspected cross-contamination and a sequencing artifact. A later analysis calculated a clonal expansion index for each public chain from normalized within-repertoire ranks of inferred template counts. Generation probabilities in a later analysis came from a VDJ recombination model fitted to out-of-frame rearrangements, and those results were checked against IGoR. A later analysis scored TCR-TCR, TCR-HLA and TCR-CMV co-occurrence with hypergeometric tests, applying a repertoire-size bias correction to TCR pairs. In a later analysis, false discovery rates were estimated by permuting HLA or CMV assignments 20 times. In a later analysis, co-occurring TCRs were grouped using DBSCAN, with TCRdist sequence similarity added in when clustering inside HLA-allele-positive subsets. Repertoires with fewer than 30,000 or more than 120,000 public chains were left out of co-occurrence clustering, as were about 5 repertoires with anomalous nucleotide sharing. Not all clones reach the TCRdb copy of this immuneACCESS table, which keeps in-frame sequences only. Checked studies attribute under half of the gap to unresolved V genes and leave the rest unexplained. V, J and clone size were drawn from that table, and D and trimming were deduced from the DNA. A total of roughly 120,000 clones appear in this sample, about 81% of them only once. Together, the top ten hold 1.5% to 2% of the sample.

The cohort consisted of 600 to 750 healthy bone marrow donors. At the time of sampling, all cohort members were nominally healthy, though unrecorded immune exposures were likely present. The donor was CMV seronegative and was included in the group of over 300 seronegative cohort members. Every donor gave a peripheral blood sample, and the peripheral blood mononuclear cells from that sample were used for TCR beta sequencing. Genomic DNA was extracted from the blood cell samples with the Qiagen DNeasy Blood Extraction Kit. Including the terminal cysteine and phenylalanine, the CDR3 comprises 11 residues. Only CDR3 DNA remains: 33 bases, in frame from the first base. CDR1 and CDR2, per the germline V gene, are MDHEN and SYDVKM. A word on this clone: Its antigen is not yet known. One base away there is no much larger clone; base qualities are not given.

Sequenced: PBMCs. The chain is assembled from TRBV28 and TRBJ1-1, and TRBD1 matches 10 of the central bases. The receptor comes from a man aged 35 to 55 in good health and CMV-seronegative. The DNA sequence is TGTGCAGGACAGGGGGACACTGAAGCTTTCTTT. Translation gives CAGQGDTEAFF.